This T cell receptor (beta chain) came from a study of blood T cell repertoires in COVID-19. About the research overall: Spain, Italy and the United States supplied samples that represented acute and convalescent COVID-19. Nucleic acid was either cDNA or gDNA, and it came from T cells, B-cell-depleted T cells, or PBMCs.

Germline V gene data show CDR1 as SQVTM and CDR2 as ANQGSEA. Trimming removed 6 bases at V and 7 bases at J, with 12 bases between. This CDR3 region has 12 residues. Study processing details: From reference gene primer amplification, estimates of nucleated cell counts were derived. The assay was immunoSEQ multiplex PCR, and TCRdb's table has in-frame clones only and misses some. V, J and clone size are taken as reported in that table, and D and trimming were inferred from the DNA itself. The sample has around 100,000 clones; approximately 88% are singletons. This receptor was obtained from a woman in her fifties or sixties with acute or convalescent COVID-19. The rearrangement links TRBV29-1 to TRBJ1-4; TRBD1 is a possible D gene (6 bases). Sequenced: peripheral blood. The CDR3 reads CSVGQGTEKLFF. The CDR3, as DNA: TGCAGCGTGGGGCAGGGGACTGAAAAACTGTTTTTT.